The T cell receptor (beta chain) under discussion was sequenced for a study of cytomegalovirus exposure and HLA in healthy donors. Study context: When over 300 donors were genotyped, about 80% of them were found to fall in the Caucasian-associated ancestry cluster.

A remark on this clone: Antigen unknown.

Overall study findings and caveats: Presence/absence analyses supposed approximately even sequencing depth among donors.

13 Jbeta primers and 60 Vbeta primers were used for the PCR. Some clones are missing from TCRdb's copy, which holds only in-frame ones; the method was immunoSEQ multiplex PCR. The profile shows around 83,000 clones, around 80% of them singletons. The sample taken for sequencing was PBMCs. This clonotype originated in a male donor in good health and CMV-seropositive.

This chain's CDR3 is CASSYGQGKNEKLFF. The CDR3 DNA follows: TGTGCCAGCAGTTACGGACAGGGGAAAAATGAAAAACTGTTTTTT. This sequence joins TRBV6-6 and TRBJ1-4; 9 bases map to TRBD1. The germline CDR1 and CDR2 sequences are MNHNY and SVGAGI (reference sequence). There are 15 residues in the CDR3. Trimming took 2 bases from V and 5 from J; bases not matched to a gene: 3.